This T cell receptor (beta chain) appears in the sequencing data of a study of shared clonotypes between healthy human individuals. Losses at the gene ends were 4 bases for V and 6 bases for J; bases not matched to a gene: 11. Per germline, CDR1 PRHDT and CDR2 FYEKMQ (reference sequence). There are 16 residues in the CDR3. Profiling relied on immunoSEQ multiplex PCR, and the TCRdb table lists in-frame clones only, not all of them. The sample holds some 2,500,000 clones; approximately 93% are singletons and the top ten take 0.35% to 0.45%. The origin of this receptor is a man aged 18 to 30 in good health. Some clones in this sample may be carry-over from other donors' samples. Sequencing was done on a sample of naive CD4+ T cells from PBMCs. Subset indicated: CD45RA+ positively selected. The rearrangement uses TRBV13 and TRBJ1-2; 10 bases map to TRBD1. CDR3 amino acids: CASSSKKPGTGDGYTF. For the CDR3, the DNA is TGTGCCAGCAGCTCAAAGAAACCCGGGACAGGGGATGGCTACACCTTC.